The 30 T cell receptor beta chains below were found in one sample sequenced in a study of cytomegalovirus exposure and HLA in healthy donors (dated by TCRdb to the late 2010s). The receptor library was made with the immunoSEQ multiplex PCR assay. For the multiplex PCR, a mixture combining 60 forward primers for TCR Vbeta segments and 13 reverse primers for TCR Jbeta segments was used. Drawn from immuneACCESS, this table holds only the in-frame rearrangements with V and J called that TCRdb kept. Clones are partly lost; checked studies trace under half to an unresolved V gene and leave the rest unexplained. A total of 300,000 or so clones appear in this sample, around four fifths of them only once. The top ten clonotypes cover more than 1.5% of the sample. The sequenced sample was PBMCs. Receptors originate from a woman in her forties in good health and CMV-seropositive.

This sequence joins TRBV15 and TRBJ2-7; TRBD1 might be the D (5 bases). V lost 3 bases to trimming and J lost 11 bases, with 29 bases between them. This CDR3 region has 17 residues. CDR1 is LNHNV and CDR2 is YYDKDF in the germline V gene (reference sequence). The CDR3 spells CATSRESSSRGSAGKYF. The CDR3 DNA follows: TGTGCCACCAGCAGGGAATCGAGCTCAAGGGGTAGTGCCGGTAAGTACTTC.

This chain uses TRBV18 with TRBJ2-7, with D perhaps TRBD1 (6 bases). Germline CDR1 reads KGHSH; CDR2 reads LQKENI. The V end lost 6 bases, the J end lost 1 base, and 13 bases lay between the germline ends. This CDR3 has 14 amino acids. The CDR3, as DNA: TGTGCCAGCTCCCGCGACAGGCAATCCTACGAGCAGTACTTC. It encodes CASSRDRQSYEQYF. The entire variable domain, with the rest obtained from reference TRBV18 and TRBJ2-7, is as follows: NAGVMQNPRHLVRRRGQEARLRCSPMKGHSHVYWYRQLPEEGLKFMVYLQKENIIDESGMPKERFSAEFPKEGPSILRIQQVVRGDSAAYFCASSRDRQSYEQYFGPGTRLTVT.

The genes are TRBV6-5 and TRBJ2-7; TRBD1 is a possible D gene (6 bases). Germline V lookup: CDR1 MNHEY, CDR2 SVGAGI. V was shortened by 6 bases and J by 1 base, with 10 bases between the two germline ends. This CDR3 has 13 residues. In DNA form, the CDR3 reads TGTGCCAGCAGCTCGGACAGATCCTACGAGCAGTACTTC. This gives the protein CASSSDRSYEQYF.

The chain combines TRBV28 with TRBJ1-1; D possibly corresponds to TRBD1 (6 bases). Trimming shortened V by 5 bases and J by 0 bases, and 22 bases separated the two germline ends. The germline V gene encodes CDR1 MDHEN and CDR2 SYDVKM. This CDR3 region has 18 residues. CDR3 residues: CASSLQAGANLMNTEAFF. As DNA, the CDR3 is TGTGCCAGCAGTCTACAGGCAGGGGCCAACCTTATGAACACTGAAGCTTTCTTT.

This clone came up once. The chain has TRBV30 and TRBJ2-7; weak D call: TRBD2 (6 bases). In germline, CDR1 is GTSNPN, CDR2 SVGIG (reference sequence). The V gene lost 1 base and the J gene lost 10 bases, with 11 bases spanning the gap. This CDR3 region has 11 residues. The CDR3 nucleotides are TGTGCCTGGAGTGAGGAGGGAGGCCAGTACTTC. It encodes CAWSEEGGQYF.

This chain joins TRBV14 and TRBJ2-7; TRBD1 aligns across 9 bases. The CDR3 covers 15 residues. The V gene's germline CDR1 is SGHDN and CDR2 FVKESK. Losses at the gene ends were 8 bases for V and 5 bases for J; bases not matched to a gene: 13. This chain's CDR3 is CASGPPGTGMNEQYF. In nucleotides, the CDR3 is TGTGCCAGCGGACCACCCGGGACAGGGATGAACGAGCAGTACTTC.

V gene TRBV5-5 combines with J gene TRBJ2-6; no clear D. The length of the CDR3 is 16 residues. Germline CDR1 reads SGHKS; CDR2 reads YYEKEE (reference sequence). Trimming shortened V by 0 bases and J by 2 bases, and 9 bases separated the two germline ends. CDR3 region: CASSLVADTGANVLTF. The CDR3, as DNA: TGTGCCAGCAGCTTGGTTGCCGACACTGGGGCCAACGTCCTGACTTTC.

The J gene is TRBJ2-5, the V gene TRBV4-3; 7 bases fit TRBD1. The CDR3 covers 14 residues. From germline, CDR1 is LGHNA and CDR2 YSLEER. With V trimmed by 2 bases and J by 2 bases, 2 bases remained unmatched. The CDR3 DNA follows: TGCGCCAGCAGCCAACAACAGGGGCAAGAGACCCAGTACTTC. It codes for CASSQQQGQETQYF.

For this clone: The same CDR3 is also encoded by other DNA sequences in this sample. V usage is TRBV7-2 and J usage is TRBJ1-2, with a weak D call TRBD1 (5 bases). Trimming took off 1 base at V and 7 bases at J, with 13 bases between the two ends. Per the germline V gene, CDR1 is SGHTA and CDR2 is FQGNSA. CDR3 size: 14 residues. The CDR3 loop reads CASSLVGGAGGYTF. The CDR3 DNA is TGTGCCAGCAGCTTAGTTGGCGGGGCGGGTGGCTACACCTTC. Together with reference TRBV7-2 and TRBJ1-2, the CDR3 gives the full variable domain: GAGVSQSPSNKVTEKGKDVELRCDPISGHTALYWYRQSLGQGLEFLIYFQGNSAPDKSGLPSDRFSAERTGGSVSTLTIQRTQQEDSAVYLCASSLVGGAGGYTFGSGTRLTVV.

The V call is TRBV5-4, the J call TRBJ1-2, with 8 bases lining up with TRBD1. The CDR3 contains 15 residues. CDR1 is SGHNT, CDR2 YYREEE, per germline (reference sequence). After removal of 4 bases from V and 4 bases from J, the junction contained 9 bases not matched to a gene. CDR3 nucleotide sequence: TGTGCCAGCAGCCGGGGCGCTACAGGGGGCTATGGCTACACCTTC. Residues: CASSRGATGGYGYTF.

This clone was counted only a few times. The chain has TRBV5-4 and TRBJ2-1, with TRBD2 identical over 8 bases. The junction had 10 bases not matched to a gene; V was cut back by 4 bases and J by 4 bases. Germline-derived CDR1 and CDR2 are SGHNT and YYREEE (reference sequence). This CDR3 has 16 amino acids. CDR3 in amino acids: CASSPRVSGAYNEQFF. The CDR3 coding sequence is TGTGCCAGCAGCCCACGGGTTAGCGGGGCTTACAATGAGCAGTTCTTC.

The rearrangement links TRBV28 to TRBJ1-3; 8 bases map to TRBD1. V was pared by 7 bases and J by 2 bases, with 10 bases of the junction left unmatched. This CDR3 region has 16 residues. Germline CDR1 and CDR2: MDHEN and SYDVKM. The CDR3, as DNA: TGTGCCAGCATGGATCTCGGCAGGGGGCCTGGAAACACCATATATTTT. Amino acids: CASMDLGRGPGNTIYF.

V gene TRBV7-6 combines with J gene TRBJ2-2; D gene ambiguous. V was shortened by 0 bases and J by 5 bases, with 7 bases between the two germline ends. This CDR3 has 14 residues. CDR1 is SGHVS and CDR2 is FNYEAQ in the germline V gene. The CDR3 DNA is TGTGCCAGCAGCTTAGCTGCCCGGACCGGGGAGCTGTTTTTT. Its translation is CASSLAARTGELFF.

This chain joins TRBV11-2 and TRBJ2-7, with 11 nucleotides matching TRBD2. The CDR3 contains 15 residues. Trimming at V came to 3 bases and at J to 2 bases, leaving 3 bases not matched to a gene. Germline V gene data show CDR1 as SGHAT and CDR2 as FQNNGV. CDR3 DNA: TGTGCCAGCAGCTTGACTAGCGGGAAAACCTACGAGCAGTACTTC. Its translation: CASSLTSGKTYEQYF. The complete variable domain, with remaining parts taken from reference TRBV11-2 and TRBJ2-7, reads EAGVAQSPRYKIIEKRQSVAFWCNPISGHATLYWYQQILGQGPKLLIQFQNNGVVDDSQLPKDRFSAERLKGVDSTLKIQPAKLEDSAVYLCASSLTSGKTYEQYFGPGTRLTVT.

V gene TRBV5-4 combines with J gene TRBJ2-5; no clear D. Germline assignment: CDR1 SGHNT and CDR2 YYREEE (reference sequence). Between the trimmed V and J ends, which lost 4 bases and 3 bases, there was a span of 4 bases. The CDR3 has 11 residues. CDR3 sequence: CASSGEETQYF. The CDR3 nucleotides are TGTGCCAGCAGCGGAGAAGAGACCCAGTACTTC.

The CDR3 here is CASSPQEINEKLFF. The CDR3, as DNA: TGTGCCAGCAGCCCACAGGAGATTAATGAAAAACTGTTTTTT. The chain combines TRBV7-9 with TRBJ1-4; D may be TRBD1 (5 bases). Trimming stripped 5 bases from V and 4 bases from J, with 11 bases between. CDR1 and CDR2 from the germline V gene are SEHNR and FQNEAQ (reference sequence). CDR3 length: 14 residues.

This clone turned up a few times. This CDR3 is CAIKGTSGYEQYF. Written as DNA, the CDR3 is TGTGCCATCAAGGGCACTAGCGGCTACGAGCAGTACTTC. This rearrangement joins TRBV10-3 to TRBJ2-7; 8 bases align to TRBD2. There are 13 residues in the CDR3. Germline assignment: CDR1 ENHRY and CDR2 SYGVKD. V lost 7 bases, J lost 3 bases, and 5 bases stayed unmatched.

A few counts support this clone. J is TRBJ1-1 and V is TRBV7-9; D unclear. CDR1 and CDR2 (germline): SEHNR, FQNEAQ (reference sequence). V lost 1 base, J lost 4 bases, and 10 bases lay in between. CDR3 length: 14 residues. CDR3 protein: CASSLESSLTEAFF. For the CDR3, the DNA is TGTGCCAGCAGCTTAGAGAGTTCGCTCACTGAAGCTTTCTTT.

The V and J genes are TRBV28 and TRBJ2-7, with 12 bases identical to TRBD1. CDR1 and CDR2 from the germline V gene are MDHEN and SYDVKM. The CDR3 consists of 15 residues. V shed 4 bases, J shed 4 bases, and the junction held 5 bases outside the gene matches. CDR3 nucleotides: TGTGCCAGCAGTTCTTGGGGACAGGGGGCTTACGAGCAGTACTTC. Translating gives CASSSWGQGAYEQYF.

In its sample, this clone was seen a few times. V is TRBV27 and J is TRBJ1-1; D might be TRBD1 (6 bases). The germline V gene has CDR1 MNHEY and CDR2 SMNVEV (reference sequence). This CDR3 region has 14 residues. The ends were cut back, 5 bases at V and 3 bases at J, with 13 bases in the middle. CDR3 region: CASSLLGADTEAFF. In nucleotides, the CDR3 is TGTGCCAGCAGTCTTTTGGGGGCGGACACTGAAGCTTTCTTT.

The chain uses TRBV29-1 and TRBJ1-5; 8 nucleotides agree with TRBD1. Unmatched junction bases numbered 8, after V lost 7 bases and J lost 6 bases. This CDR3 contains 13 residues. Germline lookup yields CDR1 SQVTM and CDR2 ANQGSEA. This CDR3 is CSALQGDGQPQHF. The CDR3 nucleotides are TGCAGCGCTCTACAGGGGGACGGTCAGCCCCAGCATTTT.

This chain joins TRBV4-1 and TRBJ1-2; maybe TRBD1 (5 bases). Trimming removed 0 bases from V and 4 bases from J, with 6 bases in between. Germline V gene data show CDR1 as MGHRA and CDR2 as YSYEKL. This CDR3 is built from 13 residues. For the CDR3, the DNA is TGCGCCAGCAGCCAAGAGGGGGGCTATGGCTACACCTTC. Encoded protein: CASSQEGGYGYTF.

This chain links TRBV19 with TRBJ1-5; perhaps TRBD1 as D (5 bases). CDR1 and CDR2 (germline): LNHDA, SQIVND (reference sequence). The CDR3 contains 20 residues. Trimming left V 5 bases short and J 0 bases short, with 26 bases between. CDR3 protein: CASSVYRGSGGGGSNQPQHF. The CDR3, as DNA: TGTGCCAGTAGTGTATATCGGGGGTCGGGGGGTGGGGGTAGCAATCAGCCCCAGCATTTT.

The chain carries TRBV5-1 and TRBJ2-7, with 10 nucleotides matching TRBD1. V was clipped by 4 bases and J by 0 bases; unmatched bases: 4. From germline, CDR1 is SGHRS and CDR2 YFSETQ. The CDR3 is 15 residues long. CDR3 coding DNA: TGCGCCAGCAGCAGGGGACAGGGGCTCTCCTACGAGCAGTACTTC. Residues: CASSRGQGLSYEQYF.

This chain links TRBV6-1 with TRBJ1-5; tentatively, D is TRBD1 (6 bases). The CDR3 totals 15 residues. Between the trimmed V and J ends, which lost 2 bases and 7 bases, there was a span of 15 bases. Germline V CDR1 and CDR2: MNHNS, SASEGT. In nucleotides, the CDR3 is TGTGCCAGCAGTGAAATGGGAATTACAGGGCAGCCCCAGCATTTT. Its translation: CASSEMGITGQPQHF.

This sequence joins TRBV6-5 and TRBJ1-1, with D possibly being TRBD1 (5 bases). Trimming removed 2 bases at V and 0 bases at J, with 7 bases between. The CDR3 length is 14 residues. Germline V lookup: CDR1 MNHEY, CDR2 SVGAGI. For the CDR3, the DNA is TGTGCCAGCAGTTACGACAGAATGAACACTGAAGCTTTCTTT. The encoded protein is CASSYDRMNTEAFF.

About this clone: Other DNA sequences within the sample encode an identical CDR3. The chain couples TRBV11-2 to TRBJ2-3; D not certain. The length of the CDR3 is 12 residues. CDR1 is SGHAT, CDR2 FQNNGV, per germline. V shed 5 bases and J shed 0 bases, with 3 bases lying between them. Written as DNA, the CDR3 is TGTGCCAGCAGCCCGAGCACAGATACGCAGTATTTT. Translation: CASSPSTDTQYF.

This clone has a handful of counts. The chain's CDR3 is CASSPSTSSYEQYF. For the CDR3, the DNA is TGTGCCAGCAGCCCGTCGACTAGCAGCTACGAGCAGTACTTC. This chain connects TRBV7-9 to TRBJ2-7; TRBD2 aligns across 7 bases. The CDR3 is 14 amino acids. The germline CDR1 and CDR2 sequences are SEHNR and FQNEAQ (reference sequence). V shed 5 bases and J 3 bases; nucleotides not matched to a gene: 7.

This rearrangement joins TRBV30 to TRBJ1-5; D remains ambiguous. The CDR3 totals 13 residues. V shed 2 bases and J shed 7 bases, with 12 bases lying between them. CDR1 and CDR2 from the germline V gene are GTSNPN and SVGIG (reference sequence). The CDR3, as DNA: TGTGCCTGGAGTATTTCCGTTAGACAGCCCCAGCATTTT. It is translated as CAWSISVRQPQHF.

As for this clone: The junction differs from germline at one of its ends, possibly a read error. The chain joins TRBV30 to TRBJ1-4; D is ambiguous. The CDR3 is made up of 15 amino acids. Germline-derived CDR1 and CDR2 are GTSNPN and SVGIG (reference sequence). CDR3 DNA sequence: TGTGCCTGGACCACCGACCTCGTGACTATTGAAAAACTGTTTTTT. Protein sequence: CAWTTDLVTIEKLFF.